This TCR beta chain was retrieved from a study of beta chain features in type 1 diabetes (dated by TCRdb to between 2017 and 2018). Looking at the study overall: Mean age, gender distribution, total cell number and subset yield were not different between patients and healthy donors. In the study, TCRB repertoires of sorted circulating CD4+ T cell subsets from recently diagnosed type 1 diabetes patients were compared with those of matched healthy donors. A total of 85 million to 140 million sorted cells were examined across all samples, and a strong correlation was observed between cell number per subset and RNA yield. Naive and central memory subsets were obtained from all 30 or so donors, but regulatory and stem cell-like memory subsets were isolated from only 8 patients and 8 healthy donors. What the study reported, not specific to this receptor: Because the HLA sub-analyses included only small numbers of individuals, any influence of HLA type on TCRB rearrangement was left unresolved. PCR might favor shorter templates, but patient and control samples were amplified and corrected together, so any skew would affect both groups equally. A moderate but significant shortening of TCRB CDR3 length was observed in type 1 diabetes patients in all four CD4+ subsets. Sequencing cDNA rather than genomic DNA could over-represent highly expressing activated cells, although activation and CD3 levels did not differ between groups. Naive, central memory and regulatory TCRB repertoires appeared more similar among patients than among healthy donors. At VDJ recombination sites, patients with type 1 diabetes made fewer insertions and deleted more nucleotides, a pattern implying thymic rearrangement abnormalities.

The entire amount of isolated RNA was reverse transcribed using the High Capacity cDNA Reverse Transcription Kit, so the sequenced TCRB transcripts were expressed ones. Naive, central memory and regulatory T cell samples underwent deep immunoSEQ sequencing, averaging approximately 3.3 million total reads per sample. After sorted cells were lysed in RLT buffer, RNA was extracted with DNase-treated RNeasy Micro or Mini kits, with the choice depending on cell number. To prevent cross-contamination, every cell subset was processed on its own, while patient and healthy donor samples were processed together. The immunoSEQ multiplex PCR was used to amplify TCRB sequences from cDNA, generating 87-bp fragments that spanned the CDR3 region. Amplicons were sequenced on the Illumina HiSeq platform. The authors' pipeline ran thus. Synthetic template baselines were used to correct PCR bias computationally, reads within Hamming distance 2 were collapsed together, and singletons that could not be merged were discarded. Reads were aligned against IMGT so that V, D and J genes, CDR3 length and insertions or deletions at six rearrangement sites could be assigned. Within each subset, clonotype counts were normalized to sorted cell number, after which true diversity and Gini coefficients were computed with the tcR R package. The overlap coefficient, calculated on TCRB nucleotide sequences, was used to quantify repertoire sharing. Out-of-frame TCRB sequences from naive cells were analyzed to stand in for the pre-selection repertoire. In TCRdb, the immuneACCESS table is reduced to in-frame sequences with V and J assigned. These tables do not hold every clone; where another copy was compared, an unresolved V gene accounts for under half, and the others remain unexplained. That table is the source of V, J and clone size, and D and trimming were worked out from the DNA. This sample has over 200,000 clones in its table, and around 9.9% of those were observed once. Over 0.015% of the sample belongs to the ten largest clones.

CDR1 and CDR2 were assigned from the germline V gene (reference sequence) as SGHAT and FQDESV. V is pruned by 6 bases and J by 2 bases, leaving 10 bases of the junction without a gene match. The CDR3 numbers 15 residues from cysteine through phenylalanine. Only CDR3 DNA is held: 45 bases, read in frame from base 1. As regards this clone: Its binding antigen is unknown. No clone much larger than this one lies a single base away; base qualities are absent.

Each donor gave one peripheral blood draw, around 100 mL on average, collected into heparinised tubes. Naive, central memory, regulatory and stem cell-like memory CD4+ T cells were sorted on a BD FACSAria II using a panel including CD45RO, CCR7, CD25, CD127, CD95 and CD27. A purity above 98% was achieved for all sorted populations. PBMCs were isolated right away by Lymphoprep density gradient centrifugation and were stained directly, without culture. So that batch effects would be minimized, each experiment stained and sorted samples in pairs, pairing one healthy donor with one patient. The chain is encoded by TRBV11-1 joined to TRBJ2-7; 7 bases in the middle match TRBD1. The source is a man aged 25-40 years with type 1 diabetes. Material for sequencing was naive CD4+ T cells from blood. The sample's cell subset or site label is to be understood as: true naive CD4+ T cells. DNA sequence: TGTGCCAGCAGTCCAGGACAGGTGATGACCTACGAGCAGTACTTC. It specifies CASSPGQVMTYEQYF.